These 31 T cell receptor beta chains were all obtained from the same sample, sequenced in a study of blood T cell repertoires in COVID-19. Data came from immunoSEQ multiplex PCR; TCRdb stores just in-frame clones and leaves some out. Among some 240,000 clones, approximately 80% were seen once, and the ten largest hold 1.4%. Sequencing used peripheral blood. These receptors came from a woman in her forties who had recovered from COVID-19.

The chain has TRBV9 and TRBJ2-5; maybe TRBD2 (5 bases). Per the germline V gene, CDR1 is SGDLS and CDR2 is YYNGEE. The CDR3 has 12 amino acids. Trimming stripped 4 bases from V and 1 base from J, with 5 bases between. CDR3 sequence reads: CASSRGQETQYF. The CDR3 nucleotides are TGTGCCAGCAGCCGGGGCCAAGAGACCCAGTACTTC.

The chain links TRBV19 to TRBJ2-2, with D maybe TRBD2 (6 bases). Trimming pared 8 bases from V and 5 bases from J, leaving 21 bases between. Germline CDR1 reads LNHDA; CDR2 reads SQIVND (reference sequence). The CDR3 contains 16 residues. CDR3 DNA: TGTGCCAGTCAGTATAACGGGGAGGAATTTACCGGGGAGCTGTTTTTT. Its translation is CASQYNGEEFTGELFF. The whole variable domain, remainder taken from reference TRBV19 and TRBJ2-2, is DGGITQSPKYLFRKEGQNVTLSCEQNLNHDAMYWYRQDPGQGLRLIYYSQIVNDFQKGDIAEGYSVSREKKESFPLTVTSAQKNPTAFYLCASQYNGEEFTGELFFGEGSRLTVL.

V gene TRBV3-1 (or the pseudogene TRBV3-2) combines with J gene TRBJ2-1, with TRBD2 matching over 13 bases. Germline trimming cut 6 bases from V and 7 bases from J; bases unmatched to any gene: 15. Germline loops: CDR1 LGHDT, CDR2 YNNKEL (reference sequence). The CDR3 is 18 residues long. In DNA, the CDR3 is TGTGCCAGCAGGGGACTAGCGGGGAGTGGGTATAGGCTTAATGAGCAGTTCTTC. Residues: CASRGLAGSGYRLNEQFF.

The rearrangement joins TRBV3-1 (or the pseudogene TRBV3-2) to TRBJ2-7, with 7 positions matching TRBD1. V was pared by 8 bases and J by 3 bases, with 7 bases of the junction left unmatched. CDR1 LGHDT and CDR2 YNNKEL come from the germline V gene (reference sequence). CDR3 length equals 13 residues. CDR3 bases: TGTGCCAGCGTAAGACAGGGATTCTACGAGCAGTACTTC. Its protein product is CASVRQGFYEQYF.

CDR3 coding DNA: TGTGCCAGCAGCTTAAGGGGGAACACCGGGGAGCTGTTTTTT. Its translation is CASSLRGNTGELFF. The gene calls are TRBV7-2 and TRBJ2-2, with a possible D match to TRBD1 (5 bases). Per germline, CDR1 SGHTA and CDR2 FQGNSA. Trimming shortened V by 2 bases and J by 1 base, and 5 bases separated the two germline ends. The length of the CDR3 is 14 residues.

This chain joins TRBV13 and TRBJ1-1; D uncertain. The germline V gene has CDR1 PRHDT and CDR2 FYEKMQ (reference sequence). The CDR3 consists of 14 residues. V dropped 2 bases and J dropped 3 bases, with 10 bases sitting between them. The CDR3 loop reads CASSLIGTDTEAFF. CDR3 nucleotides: TGTGCCAGCAGCTTAATCGGTACGGACACTGAAGCTTTCTTT.

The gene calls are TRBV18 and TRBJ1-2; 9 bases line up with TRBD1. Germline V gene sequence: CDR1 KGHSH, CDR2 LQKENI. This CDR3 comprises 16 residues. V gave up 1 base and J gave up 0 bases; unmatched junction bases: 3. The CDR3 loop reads CASSPQGQGSNYGYTF. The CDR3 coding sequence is TGTGCCAGCTCACCACAGGGACAGGGCTCTAACTATGGCTACACCTTC.

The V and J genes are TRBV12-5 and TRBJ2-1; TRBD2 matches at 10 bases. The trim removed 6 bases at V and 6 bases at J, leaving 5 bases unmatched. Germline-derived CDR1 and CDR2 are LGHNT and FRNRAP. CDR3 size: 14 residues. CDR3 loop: CASGSSGGLNEQFF. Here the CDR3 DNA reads TGTGCTAGTGGCTCTAGCGGGGGACTCAATGAGCAGTTCTTC.

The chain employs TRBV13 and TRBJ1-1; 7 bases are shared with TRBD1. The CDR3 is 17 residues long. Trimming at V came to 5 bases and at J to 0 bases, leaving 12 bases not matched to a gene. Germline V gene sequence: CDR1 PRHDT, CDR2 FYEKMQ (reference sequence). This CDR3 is CASSPGTEITMNTEAFF. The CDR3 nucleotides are TGTGCCAGCAGCCCAGGGACAGAAATTACCATGAACACTGAAGCTTTCTTT.

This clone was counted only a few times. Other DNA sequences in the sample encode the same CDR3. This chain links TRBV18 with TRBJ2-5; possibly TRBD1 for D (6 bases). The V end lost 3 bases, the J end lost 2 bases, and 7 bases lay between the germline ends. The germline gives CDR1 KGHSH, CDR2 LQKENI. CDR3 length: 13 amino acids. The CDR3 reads CASSPDSQETQYF. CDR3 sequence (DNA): TGTGCCAGCTCACCGGACAGTCAAGAGACCCAGTACTTC.

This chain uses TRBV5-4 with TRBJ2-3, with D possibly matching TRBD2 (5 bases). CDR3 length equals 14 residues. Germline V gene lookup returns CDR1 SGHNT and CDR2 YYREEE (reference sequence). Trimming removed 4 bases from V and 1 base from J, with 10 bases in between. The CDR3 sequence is CASSLQRGTDTQYF. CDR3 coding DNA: TGTGCCAGCAGCCTTCAGAGGGGCACAGATACGCAGTATTTT.

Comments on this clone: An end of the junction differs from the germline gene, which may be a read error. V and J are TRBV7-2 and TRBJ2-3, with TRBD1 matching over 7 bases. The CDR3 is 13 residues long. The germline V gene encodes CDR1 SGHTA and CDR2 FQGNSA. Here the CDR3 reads CASSLGGTEFLDF. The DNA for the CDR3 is TGTGCCAGCAGCTTAGGAGGGACAGAGTTCTTGGATTTT.

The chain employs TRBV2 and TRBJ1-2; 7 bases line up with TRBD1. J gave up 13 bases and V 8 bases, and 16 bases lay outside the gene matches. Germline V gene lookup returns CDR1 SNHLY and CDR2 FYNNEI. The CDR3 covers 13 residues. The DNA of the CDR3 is TGTGCCAGCGGCGGACAGGAGGGGTTTCTCGGCACCTTC. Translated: CASGGQEGFLGTF.

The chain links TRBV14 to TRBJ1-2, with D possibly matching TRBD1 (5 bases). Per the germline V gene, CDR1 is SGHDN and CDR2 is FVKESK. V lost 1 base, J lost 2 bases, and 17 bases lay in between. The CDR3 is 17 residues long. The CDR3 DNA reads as TGTGCCAGCAGCCAAGTACAGGCCCTTACCTTAAACTATGGCTACACCTTC. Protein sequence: CASSQVQALTLNYGYTF. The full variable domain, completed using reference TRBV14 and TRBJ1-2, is EAGVTQFPSHSVIEKGQTVTLRCDPISGHDNLYWYRRVMGKEIKFLLHFVKESKQDESGMPNNRFLAERTGGTYSTLKVQPAELEDSGVYFCASSQVQALTLNYGYTFGSGTRLTVV.

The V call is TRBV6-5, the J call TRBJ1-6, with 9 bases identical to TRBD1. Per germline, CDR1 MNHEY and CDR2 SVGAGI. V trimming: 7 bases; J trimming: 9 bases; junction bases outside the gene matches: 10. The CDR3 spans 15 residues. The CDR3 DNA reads TGTGCCAGCAACCCGGGACAGGGAGGTGGTTCACCCCTCCACTTT. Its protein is CASNPGQGGGSPLHF.

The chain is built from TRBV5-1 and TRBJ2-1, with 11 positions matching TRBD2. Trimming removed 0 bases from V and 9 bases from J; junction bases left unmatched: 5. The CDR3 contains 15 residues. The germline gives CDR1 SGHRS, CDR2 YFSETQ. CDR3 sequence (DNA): TGCGCCAGCAGCTTGGTTAGCGGGGGGGCTCTTGAGCAGTTCTTC. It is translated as CASSLVSGGALEQFF.

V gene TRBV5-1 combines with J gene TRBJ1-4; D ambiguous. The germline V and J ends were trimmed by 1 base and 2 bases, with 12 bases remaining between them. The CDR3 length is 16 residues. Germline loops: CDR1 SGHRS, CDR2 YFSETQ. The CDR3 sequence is CASSLYNLQTNEKLFF. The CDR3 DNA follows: TGCGCCAGCAGCTTGTATAATTTACAGACTAATGAAAAACTGTTTTTT.

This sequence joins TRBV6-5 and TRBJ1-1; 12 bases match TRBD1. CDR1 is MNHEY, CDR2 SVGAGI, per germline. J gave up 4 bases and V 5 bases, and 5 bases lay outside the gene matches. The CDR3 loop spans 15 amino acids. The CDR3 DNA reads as TGTGCCAGCAGTATCCGGGGACAGGGGGCCACTGAAGCTTTCTTT. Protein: CASSIRGQGATEAFF.

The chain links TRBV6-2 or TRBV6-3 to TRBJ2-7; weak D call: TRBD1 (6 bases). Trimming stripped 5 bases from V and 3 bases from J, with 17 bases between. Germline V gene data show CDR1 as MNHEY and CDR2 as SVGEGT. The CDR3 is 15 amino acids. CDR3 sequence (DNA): TGTGCCAGCAGTCCCCTGGCAGGGGTTGGCTACGAGCAGTACTTC. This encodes CASSPLAGVGYEQYF.

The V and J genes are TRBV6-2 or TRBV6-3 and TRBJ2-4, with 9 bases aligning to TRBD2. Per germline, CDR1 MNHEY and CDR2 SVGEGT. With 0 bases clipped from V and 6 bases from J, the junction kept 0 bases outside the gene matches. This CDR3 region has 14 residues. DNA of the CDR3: TGTGCCAGCAGTTACTCTAGCGGGGGAAACATTCAGTACTTC. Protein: CASSYSSGGNIQYF.

CDR3 coding DNA: TGTGCCACCTTATCAACAGCGAACACCGGGGAGCTGTTTTTT. It is translated as CATLSTANTGELFF. V is TRBV6-5 and J is TRBJ2-2; D unclear. The CDR3 has 14 amino acids. Trimming took off 10 bases at V and 0 bases at J, with 12 bases between the two ends. CDR1 is MNHEY and CDR2 is SVGAGI in the germline V gene.

The CDR3: CASSVAGADTQYF. For the CDR3, the DNA is TGTGCCAGCAGCGTTGCCGGAGCGGATACGCAGTATTTT. The J gene is TRBJ2-3, the V gene TRBV9; the D is unclear. The V gene's germline CDR1 is SGDLS and CDR2 YYNGEE. Trimming removed 2 bases from V and 6 bases from J, with 10 bases in between. The CDR3 spans 13 residues.

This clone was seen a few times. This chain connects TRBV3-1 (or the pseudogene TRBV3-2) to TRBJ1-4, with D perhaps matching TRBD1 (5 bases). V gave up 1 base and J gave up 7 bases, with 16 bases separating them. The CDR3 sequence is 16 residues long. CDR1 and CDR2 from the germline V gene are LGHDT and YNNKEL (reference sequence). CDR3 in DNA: TGTGCCAGCAGCCAAGGTTTGGGGCTGTTCGGTGAAAAACTGTTTTTT. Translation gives CASSQGLGLFGEKLFF.

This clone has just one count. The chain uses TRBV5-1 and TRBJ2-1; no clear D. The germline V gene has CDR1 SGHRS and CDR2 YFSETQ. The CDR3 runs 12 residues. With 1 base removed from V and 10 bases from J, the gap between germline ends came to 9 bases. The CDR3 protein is CASSLSSREQFF. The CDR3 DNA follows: TGCGCCAGCAGCTTGTCATCCCGGGAGCAGTTCTTC.

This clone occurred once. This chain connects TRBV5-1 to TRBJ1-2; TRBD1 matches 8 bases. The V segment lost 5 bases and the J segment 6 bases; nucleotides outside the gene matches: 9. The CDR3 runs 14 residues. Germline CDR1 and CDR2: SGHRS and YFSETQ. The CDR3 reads CASSKTTGADGYTF. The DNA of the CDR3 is TGCGCCAGCAGTAAGACGACAGGGGCGGATGGCTACACCTTC.

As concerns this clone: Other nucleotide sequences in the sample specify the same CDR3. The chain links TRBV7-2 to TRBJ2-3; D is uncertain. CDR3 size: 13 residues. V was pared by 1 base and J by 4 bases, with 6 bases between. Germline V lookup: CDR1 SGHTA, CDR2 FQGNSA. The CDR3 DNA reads TGTGCCAGCAGCTTAGGTCGTGCAGATACGCAGTATTTT. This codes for CASSLGRADTQYF.

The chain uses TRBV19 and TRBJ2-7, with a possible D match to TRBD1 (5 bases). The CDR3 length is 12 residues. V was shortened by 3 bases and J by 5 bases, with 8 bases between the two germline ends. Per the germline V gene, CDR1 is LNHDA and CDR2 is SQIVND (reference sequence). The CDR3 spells CASSITGHEQYF. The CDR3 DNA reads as TGTGCCAGTAGTATTACAGGTCACGAGCAGTACTTC.

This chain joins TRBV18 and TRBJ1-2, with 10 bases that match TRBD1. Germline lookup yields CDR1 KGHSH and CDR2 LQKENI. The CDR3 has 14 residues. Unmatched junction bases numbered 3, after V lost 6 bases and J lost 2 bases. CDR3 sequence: CASSSDRGNYGYTF. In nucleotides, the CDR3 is TGTGCCAGCTCTTCGGACAGGGGGAACTATGGCTACACCTTC.

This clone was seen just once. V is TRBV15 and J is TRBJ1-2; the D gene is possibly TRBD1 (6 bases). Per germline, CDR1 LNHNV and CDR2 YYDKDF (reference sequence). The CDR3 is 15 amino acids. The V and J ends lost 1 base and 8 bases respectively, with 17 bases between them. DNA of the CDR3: TGTGCCACCAGCAGAGGTACAGGGCTCCCTACGGGCTACACCTTC. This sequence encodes CATSRGTGLPTGYTF.

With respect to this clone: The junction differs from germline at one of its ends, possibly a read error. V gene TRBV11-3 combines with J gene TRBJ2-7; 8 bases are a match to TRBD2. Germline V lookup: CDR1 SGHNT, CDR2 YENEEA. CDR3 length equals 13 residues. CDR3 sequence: CASSLGAGGEQYF. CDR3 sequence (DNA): TGCGCCAGCAGCTTAGGGGCGGGGGGCGAGCAGTACTTC.

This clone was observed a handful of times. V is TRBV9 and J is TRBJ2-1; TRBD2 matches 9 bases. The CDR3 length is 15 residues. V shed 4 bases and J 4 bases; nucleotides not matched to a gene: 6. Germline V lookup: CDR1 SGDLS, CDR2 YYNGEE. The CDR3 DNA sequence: TGTGCCAGCAGCTTGGGACTAGCCAGATACAATGAGCAGTTCTTC. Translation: CASSLGLARYNEQFF.